This TCR beta chain came from a study of cytomegalovirus exposure and HLA in healthy donors. The PCR employed 60 Vbeta primers together with 13 Jbeta primers. The protocol was immunoSEQ multiplex PCR, while the TCRdb copy is restricted to in-frame clones and leaves out a portion. Of tens of thousands of clones listed, 80% to 90% are singletons. This TCR was recovered from a woman in her 30s in good health and CMV-seronegative. The sequenced sample consisted of PBMCs.

The DNA for the CDR3 is TGTGCCAGCAGCAGAGGCTACGAGCAGTACTTC. Translation gives CASSRGYEQYF. The V and J genes are TRBV5-4 and TRBJ2-7; D not resolved. V lost 4 bases and J lost 3, with 5 bases in between. The length of the CDR3 is 11 residues. Germline CDR1 reads SGHNT; CDR2 reads YYREEE (reference sequence).